The 21 T cell receptor beta chains below were found in one sample sequenced in a study (dated by TCRdb to the mid-2010s). Libraries were built with 5' RACE. The sequencer listed for this sample is Illumina MiSeq. In TCRdb, the public reads were trimmed at Q25 with fastp and aligned with MiXCR, with productive beta chains retained. Each record represents a unique CDR3 protein, reported with the most common genes and DNA among its rows. Here the sample has tens of thousands of distinct CDR3 sequences; approximately 25% occur a single time. Clones ranked in the top ten supply 3.5% to 4.5% of the sample. The specimen sequenced was naive CD4+ T cells sorted from a lymph node. According to the study, the label for this sample's cell subset or site signals: naive CD4+ T cells, CD4+CD45RA+CD25-. The receptor source for this set is a female donor with breast cancer.

V and J are TRBV29-1 and TRBJ1-5; 8 nucleotides line up with TRBD1. V gave up 7 bases and J gave up 5 bases; unmatched junction bases: 4. This CDR3 is 12 amino acids long. Germline loops: CDR1 SQVTM, CDR2 ANQGSEA. The CDR3 is CSAGQGDQPQHF. CDR3 DNA sequence: TGCAGCGCCGGACAGGGTGATCAGCCCCAGCATTTT.

The chain links TRBV29-1 to TRBJ2-1; D remains ambiguous. The germline V gene encodes CDR1 SQVTM and CDR2 ANQGSEA. V lost 6 bases and J 0 bases, leaving 12 bases between the germline ends. This CDR3 has 14 residues. In nucleotides, the CDR3 is TGCAGCGTCGACCAACCGAGCTCCTACAATGAGCAGTTCTTC. Translated: CSVDQPSSYNEQFF.

In nucleotides, the CDR3 is TGCAGCGGGGGAGCTGGGGAGGGGACCTCCTACAATGAGCAGTTCTTC. It is translated as CSGGAGEGTSYNEQFF. This chain joins TRBV29-1 and TRBJ2-1, with TRBD2 matching over 7 bases. The CDR3 extends over 16 amino acids. Germline-derived CDR1 and CDR2 are SQVTM and ANQGSEA. Trimming cost V 7 bases and J 0 bases; bases outside gene matches: 12.

About this clonotype itself: This may stem from a read error, because a much larger clone lies one nucleotide away. V gene TRBV5-1 combines with J gene TRBJ2-7; tentatively, D is TRBD2 (6 bases). CDR1 SGHRS and CDR2 YFSETQ come from the germline V gene. This CDR3 is built from 13 residues. In DNA form, the CDR3 reads TGCGCCAACAGCCGGGAGTTAGCTTACGAGCAGTACTTC. This gives the protein CANSRELAYEQYF. Using reference TRBV5-1 and TRBJ2-7 for the parts outside the CDR3, the full variable domain is KAGVTQTPRYLIKTRGQQVTLSCSPISGHRSVSWYQQTPGQGLQFLFEYFSETQRNKGNFPGRFSGRQFSNSRSEMNVSTLELGDSALYLCANSRELAYEQYFGPGTRLTVT.

As concerns this clonotype: A read error is possible here, since a much larger clone lies one base away. The gene calls are TRBV6-5 and TRBJ1-1; D is perhaps TRBD1 (5 bases). The CDR3 spans 16 residues. The germline V and J ends were trimmed by 8 bases and 0 bases, with 19 bases remaining between them. CDR1 and CDR2 (germline): MNHEY, SVGAGI. The CDR3 DNA reads TGTGCCAGCGGGAAAGGACAAAACTACATGAACACTGAAGCTTTCTTT. Translation: CASGKGQNYMNTEAFF.

The gene calls are TRBV5-1 and TRBJ2-2; D gene ambiguous. Germline assignment: CDR1 SGHRS and CDR2 YFSETQ. The CDR3 spans 14 residues. V dropped 4 bases and J dropped 3 bases, with 10 bases sitting between them. In nucleotides, the CDR3 is TGCGCCAGCAGCCCATTTGGGGACACCGGGGAGCTGTTTTTT. This codes for CASSPFGDTGELFF.

The sample holds a few counts of this clonotype. The chain recombines TRBV5-1 with TRBJ2-2; maybe TRBD1 (6 bases). CDR3 length: 13 residues. Between the trimmed V and J ends, which lost 4 bases and 9 bases, there was a span of 13 bases. From germline, CDR1 is SGHRS and CDR2 YFSETQ. The chain's CDR3 is CASSARQDRELFF. In DNA form, the CDR3 reads TGCGCCAGCAGCGCCAGACAGGACCGGGAGCTGTTTTTT.

This clonotype was recorded a few times. V is TRBV20-1 and J is TRBJ2-7; the D gene is possibly TRBD2 (5 bases). The CDR3 covers 16 residues. The germline CDR1 and CDR2 sequences are DFQATT and SNEGSKA (reference sequence). The V gene lost 6 bases and the J gene lost 5 bases, with 26 bases spanning the gap. CDR3 DNA sequence: TGCAGTGCCTCTCCGCGGGTTAGGGTAAATTTTAACGAGCAGTACTTC. Translation gives CSASPRVRVNFNEQYF.

On this clonotype itself: Mismatch with germline at one junction end may stem from a read error. V is TRBV9 and J is TRBJ2-1, with D possibly matching TRBD2 (6 bases). The germline gives CDR1 SGDLS, CDR2 YYNGEE. The CDR3 sequence is 18 residues long. The CDR3 is CAGSVAWGVGSGDNEQFF. The CDR3 coding sequence is TGTGCCGGCAGCGTAGCGTGGGGTGTGGGTAGCGGAGACAATGAGCAGTTCTTC.

This clonotype has a single count. The J gene is TRBJ2-1, the V gene TRBV28, with 10 bases aligning to TRBD2. Per germline, CDR1 MDHEN and CDR2 SYDVKM. Unmatched junction bases numbered 11, after V lost 5 bases and J lost 7 bases. The CDR3 extends over 16 amino acids. The CDR3 sequence is CASSLWTSGRGNEQFF. The CDR3 DNA reads TGTGCCAGCAGTCTCTGGACGAGCGGGAGGGGAAATGAGCAGTTCTTC.

This clonotype has only a few counts. J is TRBJ1-1 and V is TRBV7-3, with D unresolved. V gave up 4 bases and J gave up 2 bases, with 8 bases separating them. This CDR3 comprises 13 residues. Germline lookup yields CDR1 SGHTA and CDR2 FQGTGA. The CDR3 reads CASSSVPNTEAFF. CDR3 coding DNA: TGTGCCAGCAGCTCCGTCCCAAACACTGAAGCTTTCTTT.

This clonotype turned up a few times. The chain joins TRBV18 to TRBJ2-5; D remains unclear. V was clipped by 0 bases and J by 5 bases, with 10 bases between them. Germline V gene sequence: CDR1 KGHSH, CDR2 LQKENI. This CDR3 is built from 14 residues. The CDR3 sequence: CASSPPSATETQYF. The CDR3 nucleotides are TGTGCCAGCTCACCACCGTCGGCTACGGAGACCCAGTACTTC.

This clonotype is judged medium-sized. This chain uses TRBV20-1 with TRBJ1-2; the D is unclear. Germline V lookup: CDR1 DFQATT, CDR2 SNEGSKA (reference sequence). This CDR3 region has 13 residues. V was shortened by 4 bases and J by 1 base, with 10 bases between the two germline ends. The CDR3 sequence: CSATQYDNYGYTF. Here the CDR3 DNA reads TGCAGTGCTACGCAGTACGATAACTATGGCTACACCTTC.

This clonotype was counted only a few times. The chain is built from TRBV7-9 and TRBJ2-1; 10 nucleotides match TRBD1. This CDR3 has 16 residues. The ends lost 4 bases at V and 3 bases at J; junction bases unmatched: 6. Germline values: CDR1 SEHNR, CDR2 FQNEAQ (reference sequence). Here the CDR3 DNA reads TGTGCCAGCAGCTCAGGACAGGGGGGGAACTACAATGAGCAGTTCTTC. Amino acids: CASSSGQGGNYNEQFF.

On this clonotype: The conserved phenylalanine or tryptophan is not found at the CDR3 terminus, so this likely reflects a read error. The chain combines TRBV24-1 with TRBJ2-3; weak D call: TRBD2 (6 bases). Germline CDR1 KGHDR, CDR2 SFDVKD. V was cut by 12 bases and J by 2 bases, with 11 bases left in between. The CDR3 covers 12 residues. Here the CDR3 DNA reads TGTGCCGCGCGGGGTTCCACAGATACGCAGTATTGT. It codes for CAARGSTDTQYC.

J is TRBJ2-7 and V is TRBV28; D may be TRBD1 or TRBD2 (5 bases each). Germline CDR1 is MDHEN and CDR2 is SYDVKM. The CDR3 totals 14 residues. V was shortened by 8 bases and J by 5 bases, with 19 bases between the two germline ends. CDR3 in DNA: TGTGCCAGCTCAACGGGGCAGGGCCTCGACGAGCAGTACTTC. It translates to CASSTGQGLDEQYF.

This clonotype was counted at least ten times. V usage is TRBV3-1 and J usage is TRBJ2-2; no clear D. V dropped 4 bases and J dropped 3 bases, with 12 bases sitting between them. Per the germline V gene, CDR1 is LGHDT and CDR2 is YNNKEL (reference sequence). The CDR3 covers 15 residues. CDR3: CASSPRDRDTGELFF. In DNA, the CDR3 is TGTGCCAGCAGCCCTAGGGATAGGGACACCGGGGAGCTGTTTTTT.

This clonotype came up many times. The rearrangement uses TRBV9 and TRBJ2-2, with 9 bases identical to TRBD2. The CDR3 covers 16 residues. Trimming at V came to 1 base and at J to 4 bases, leaving 5 bases not matched to a gene. CDR1 SGDLS and CDR2 YYNGEE come from the germline V gene. For the CDR3, the DNA is TGTGCCAGCAGCGTATATGGCGGGGGGGCCACCGGGGAGCTGTTTTTT. Translating it yields CASSVYGGGATGELFF.

The J gene is TRBJ2-7, the V gene TRBV29-1; 8 nucleotides line up with TRBD2. The CDR3 spans 16 residues. The V and J ends lost 3 bases and 0 bases, in that order; junction bases with no gene match: 10. The germline V gene encodes CDR1 SQVTM and CDR2 ANQGSEA. The CDR3 protein is CSVDGRALPGSYEQYF. CDR3 coding DNA: TGCAGCGTTGACGGGAGGGCCCTTCCGGGCTCCTACGAGCAGTACTTC.

By share, this clonotype ranks as medium-sized. The V call is TRBV29-1, the J call TRBJ1-1, with D possibly being TRBD1 (5 bases). Germline lookup yields CDR1 SQVTM and CDR2 ANQGSEA. The CDR3 is 13 amino acids. V lost 3 bases, J lost 7 bases, and 15 bases lay in between. The CDR3 here is CSVELGGGSEAFF. Here the CDR3 DNA reads TGCAGCGTTGAGTTGGGGGGGGGAAGTGAAGCTTTCTTT.

Concerning this clonotype: Germline and junction disagree at one end, which may indicate a read error. The chain uses TRBV12-3 or TRBV12-4 and TRBJ2-1, with 11 bases that match TRBD2. The CDR3 sequence is 15 residues long. CDR3 bases: TGTGCCAGCAGGTTAGCGGGAGGGCCCGGCAATGAGCAGTTCTTC. Translated: CASRLAGGPGNEQFF.